The source of this T cell receptor (beta chain) is a study of OX40 agonist ivuxolimab in advanced cancers. This table comes from immunoSEQ multiplex PCR, and its TCRdb copy is limited to in-frame clones, with some not included. This repertoire shows about 69,000 clones, about 90% found once; its top ten account for about 10%. Study results and limitations: Both blood CD4+ and CD8+ T cells showed clonal growth by week 6 at 0.1 to 3.0 mg/kg.

Worth noting for this clone: Antigen specificity is unknown.

This sequence originates from an adult with an advanced solid tumor such as melanoma, head and neck, liver or kidney cancer. This specimen consisted of CD4+ or CD8+ T cells sorted from blood, obtained in a trial of the OX40 agonist ivuxolimab.

The CDR3 nucleotides read TGTGCCAGCAGTTCGGGACAGGGGAATGGTCAGCCCCAGCATTTT. Amino acid sequence: CASSSGQGNGQPQHF. The chain couples TRBV28 to TRBJ1-5; 10 positions agree with TRBD1. V was pared by 4 bases and J by 6 bases, with 6 bases of the junction left unmatched. CDR1 MDHEN and CDR2 SYDVKM come from the germline V gene. The CDR3 length is 15 residues.